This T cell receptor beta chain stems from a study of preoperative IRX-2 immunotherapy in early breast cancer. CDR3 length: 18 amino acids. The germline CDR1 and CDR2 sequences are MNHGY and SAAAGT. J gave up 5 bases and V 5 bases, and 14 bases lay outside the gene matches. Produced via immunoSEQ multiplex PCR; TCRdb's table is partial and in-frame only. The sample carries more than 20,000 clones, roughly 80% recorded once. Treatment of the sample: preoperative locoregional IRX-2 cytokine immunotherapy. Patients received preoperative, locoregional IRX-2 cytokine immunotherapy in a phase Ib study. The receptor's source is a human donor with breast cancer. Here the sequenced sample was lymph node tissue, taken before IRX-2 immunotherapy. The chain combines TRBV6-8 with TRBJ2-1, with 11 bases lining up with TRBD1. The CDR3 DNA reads TGTGCCAGCAGTCCCCGACCGTGGGGGACAGGGGGGAACAATGAGCAGTTCTTC. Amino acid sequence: CASSPRPWGTGGNNEQFF.